This entry features one T cell receptor beta chain sequence. Its target is not known. This table comes from immunoSEQ multiplex PCR, and its TCRdb copy is limited to in-frame clones, with some not included. The sample records 150,000 to 200,000 clones, roughly 88% being singletons. This sample is part of a study of T cell responses to AZD1222 COVID-19 vaccine. Notes on the study in general: It was only a handful of AZD1222 recipients who were seropositive at baseline. Along spike, vaccine-associated CD4 TCRs were found throughout, with dominance at 160-218 and 743-854.

The ends lost 1 base at V and 6 bases at J; junction bases unmatched: 6. The CDR3 has 15 residues. Germline V lookup: CDR1 SGHTA, CDR2 FQGNSA. Sequencing used peripheral blood, obtained on day 0 of AZD1222 vaccination. This TCR was sampled from an adult in good health. V is TRBV7-2 and J is TRBJ2-3, with 8 positions matching TRBD2. The CDR3 nucleotides read TGTGCCAGCAGCTTAGGCCTAGCGGGCGCCGATACGCAGTATTTT. It codes for CASSLGLAGADTQYF.